Following are 27 T cell receptor beta chains from one sample sequenced in a study of blood T cell repertoires in COVID-19. Measured with immunoSEQ multiplex PCR; TCRdb has only the in-frame clones, and not every one. Of about 340,000 clones detected, around 88% appear once; the ten largest clones hold under 8.5%. The sequencing sample was made of peripheral blood. These receptors originate from a woman aged 55 to 70 with COVID-19, enrolled during active disease.

The chain is built from TRBV6-2 or TRBV6-3 and TRBJ2-5; 7 bases are a match to TRBD2. Per the germline V gene, CDR1 is MNHEY and CDR2 is SVGEGT. With V trimmed by 2 bases and J by 0 bases, 9 bases remained unmatched. The CDR3 has 17 residues. The CDR3 nucleotides are TGTGCCAGCAGTTACCGAGCGGGAAGCGGAAACCAAGAGACCCAGTACTTC. Its translation is CASSYRAGSGNQETQYF.

V usage is TRBV9 and J usage is TRBJ1-1, with 8 positions matching TRBD1. Germline V CDR1 and CDR2: SGDLS, YYNGEE. There are 15 residues in the CDR3. The J segment lost 2 bases and the V segment lost 4 bases, leaving 7 bases of the junction unmatched. In DNA form, the CDR3 reads TGTGCCAGCAGCTCCAGGACAGGGTTTAACACTGAAGCTTTCTTT. Translation gives CASSSRTGFNTEAFF. Combining the CDR3 with reference TRBV9 and TRBJ1-1 gives the whole variable domain DSGVTQTPKHLITATGQRVTLRCSPRSGDLSVYWYQQSLDQGLQFLIQYYNGEERAKGNILERFSAQQFPDLHSELNLSSLELGDSALYFCASSSRTGFNTEAFFGQGTRLTVV.

For this clone: The identical CDR3 is also encoded by other nucleotide sequences in the sample. The V and J genes are TRBV5-1 and TRBJ1-2; TRBD1 matches at 7 bases. With 3 bases clipped from V and 0 bases from J, the junction kept 2 bases outside the gene matches. Germline V CDR1 and CDR2: SGHRS, YFSETQ. The CDR3 is 14 amino acids. The CDR3 DNA reads TGCGCCAGCAGCTCTCAGGGGGCTAACTATGGCTACACCTTC. This translates into CASSSQGANYGYTF. Full variable domain (rest looked up from reference TRBV5-1 and TRBJ1-2): KAGVTQTPRYLIKTRGQQVTLSCSPISGHRSVSWYQQTPGQGLQFLFEYFSETQRNKGNFPGRFSGRQFSNSRSEMNVSTLELGDSALYLCASSSQGANYGYTFGSGTRLTVV.

The chain links TRBV24-1 to TRBJ1-5; D gene ambiguous. The CDR3 consists of 12 residues. The germline V gene has CDR1 KGHDR and CDR2 SFDVKD. With 2 bases removed from V and 6 bases from J, the gap between germline ends came to 4 bases. The CDR3 DNA reads TGTGCCACCAGTGATTCGGGTCAGCCCCAGCATTTT. Encoded protein: CATSDSGQPQHF.

The V and J genes are TRBV7-8 and TRBJ1-2; D is undetermined. Germline V lookup: CDR1 SGHVS, CDR2 FQNEAQ. V gave up 1 base and J gave up 2 bases, with 11 bases separating them. The CDR3 length is 15 residues. The CDR3 is CASSLVLQSNYGYTF. The DNA of the CDR3 is TGTGCCAGCAGCTTAGTTCTCCAGTCAAACTATGGCTACACCTTC.

The rearrangement links TRBV3-1 (or the pseudogene TRBV3-2) to TRBJ2-5; D might be TRBD1 (8 bases). The V and J ends lost 4 bases and 2 bases respectively, with 17 bases between them. The CDR3 covers 16 residues. Per the germline V gene, CDR1 is LGHDT and CDR2 is YNNKEL (reference sequence). CDR3: CASSPRTGRAQETQYF. The DNA of the CDR3 is TGTGCCAGCAGCCCCCGGACAGGGAGGGCTCAAGAGACCCAGTACTTC.

This clone was counted between two and nine times. The chain recombines TRBV7-8 with TRBJ2-2; 13 bases match TRBD2. Germline V lookup: CDR1 SGHVS, CDR2 FQNEAQ. The CDR3 is 16 amino acids. V dropped 6 bases and J dropped 4; count of bases not matched to a gene: 5. The CDR3 protein is CASRGTSGVGTGELFF. DNA for the CDR3: TGTGCCAGCAGAGGGACTAGCGGGGTGGGCACCGGGGAGCTGTTTTTT.

The rearrangement links TRBV30 to TRBJ1-4, with D uncertain. V lost 1 base, J lost 2 bases, and 14 bases lay in between. Germline loops: CDR1 GTSNPN, CDR2 SVGIG (reference sequence). The CDR3 is 16 residues long. The CDR3 sequence: CAWSAPPSGTNEKLFF. The CDR3 DNA reads as TGTGCCTGGAGTGCACCCCCCTCAGGCACTAATGAAAAACTGTTTTTT.

The rearrangement uses TRBV7-9 and TRBJ2-3; TRBD1 might be the D (6 bases). The germline V gene has CDR1 SEHNR and CDR2 FQNEAQ (reference sequence). Trimming shortened V by 6 bases and J by 2 bases, and 9 bases separated the two germline ends. There are 13 residues in the CDR3. The chain's CDR3 is CASRRQDTDTQYF. The CDR3 DNA sequence: TGTGCCAGCAGGAGACAGGACACAGATACGCAGTATTTT.

The chain employs TRBV30 and TRBJ1-1; 7 bases align to TRBD1. The CDR3 is 14 amino acids. Germline CDR1 is GTSNPN and CDR2 is SVGIG (reference sequence). V lost 5 bases, J lost 10 bases, and 16 bases stayed unmatched. The CDR3 nucleotides read TGTGCCTGGGACCGACAGGGAGACAGCCGACGAGCTTTCTTT. Translated, it gives CAWDRQGDSRRAFF.

This sequence joins TRBV9 and TRBJ2-1; unclear D gene. V lost 0 bases and J 0 bases, leaving 10 bases between the germline ends. CDR1 is SGDLS, CDR2 YYNGEE, per germline. This CDR3 has 16 amino acids. CDR3 sequence (DNA): TGTGCCAGCAGCGTAGGCCTCTCGAGCTCCTACAATGAGCAGTTCTTC. Protein product: CASSVGLSSSYNEQFF.

The chain employs TRBV6-5 and TRBJ2-7; D possibly corresponds to TRBD1 (6 bases). V lost 2 bases and J 2 bases, leaving 13 bases between the germline ends. The germline V gene encodes CDR1 MNHEY and CDR2 SVGAGI. This CDR3 comprises 15 residues. CDR3 DNA: TGTGCCAGCAGTTACGGGGGACATACAGCCTACGAGCAGTACTTC. As protein: CASSYGGHTAYEQYF.

This sequence joins TRBV7-2 and TRBJ2-5, with TRBD2 matching over 7 bases. There are 14 residues in the CDR3. V dropped 5 bases and J dropped 4; count of bases not matched to a gene: 7. From germline, CDR1 is SGHTA and CDR2 FQGNSA. The CDR3 here is CASSPRTSLETQYF. In DNA, the CDR3 is TGTGCCAGCAGCCCCCGGACTAGTCTAGAGACCCAGTACTTC.

The chain links TRBV24-1 to TRBJ2-2; perhaps TRBD2 as D (5 bases). The CDR3 loop spans 16 amino acids. V was shortened by 3 bases and J by 1 base, with 11 bases between the two germline ends. CDR1 is KGHDR, CDR2 SFDVKD, per germline. CDR3 sequence reads: CATSDPKAGNTGELFF. CDR3 sequence (DNA): TGTGCCACCAGTGATCCTAAGGCGGGGAACACCGGGGAGCTGTTTTTT.

The chain has TRBV9 and TRBJ2-7, with TRBD1 as a possible D gene (6 bases). Germline CDR1 is SGDLS and CDR2 is YYNGEE. Trimming removed 4 bases from V and 6 bases from J, with 17 bases in between. The CDR3 length is 14 residues. The CDR3 nucleotides read TGTGCCAGCAGCACTCAGACAGGTCGGGCCGAGCAGTACTTC. It is translated as CASSTQTGRAEQYF.

The rearrangement links TRBV11-2 to TRBJ1-1; D gene ambiguous. CDR3 length: 18 amino acids. The germline V gene has CDR1 SGHAT and CDR2 FQNNGV. The ends were cut back, 0 bases at V and 3 bases at J, with 20 bases in the middle. The CDR3 DNA reads as TGTGCCAGCAGCTTAGATCGTGTCCTAGTTGTTCGCCACACTGAAGCTTTCTTT. The encoded protein is CASSLDRVLVVRHTEAFF.

This chain connects TRBV6-4 to TRBJ1-1, with D possibly TRBD1 on 5 matching bases. Looked up from germline, CDR1 is MRHNA and CDR2 is SNTAGT. This CDR3 region has 15 residues. Trimming removed 0 bases from V and 4 bases from J, with 12 bases in between. The CDR3 loop is CASSDSQGRATEAFF. In nucleotides, the CDR3 is TGTGCCAGCAGTGACTCTCAGGGTCGAGCCACTGAAGCTTTCTTT.

This clone has just one count. This CDR3 reads CASRWGQVEGTQYF. The CDR3 region has the DNA TGCGCCAGCAGATGGGGTCAGGTCGAGGGCACCCAGTACTTC. V usage is TRBV5-1 and J usage is TRBJ2-5; D possibly corresponds to TRBD2 (5 bases). Germline V gives CDR1 SGHRS, CDR2 YFSETQ. V lost 5 bases, J lost 8 bases, and 19 bases lay in between. The CDR3 has 14 amino acids.

This clone was seen a single time. The V and J genes are TRBV4-1 and TRBJ2-3; the D gene is possibly TRBD2 (6 bases). CDR1 MGHRA and CDR2 YSYEKL come from the germline V gene. Trimming shortened V by 1 base and J by 1 base, and 9 bases separated the two germline ends. The CDR3 totals 15 residues. CDR3 residues: CASSQVGLGTDTQYF. The CDR3 nucleotides are TGCGCCAGCAGCCAAGTGGGACTGGGCACAGATACGCAGTATTTT.

The CDR3: CASSPGLAGAYEQYF. In DNA form, the CDR3 reads TGTGCCAGCTCACCAGGGCTAGCGGGGGCCTACGAGCAGTACTTC. This chain links TRBV18 with TRBJ2-7; 10 bases fit TRBD2. The V segment lost 2 bases and the J segment 2 bases; nucleotides outside the gene matches: 3. The CDR3 has 15 amino acids. Looked up from germline, CDR1 is KGHSH and CDR2 is LQKENI.

This chain joins TRBV4-1 and TRBJ1-1, with 10 bases aligning to TRBD1. Germline CDR1 is MGHRA and CDR2 is YSYEKL. The CDR3 is 14 amino acids. Germline trimming cut 3 bases from V and 9 bases from J; bases unmatched to any gene: 7. CDR3 in DNA: TGCGCCAGCAGCCATTTACTGACAGGGGGCCAAGCTTTCTTT. Translation gives CASSHLLTGGQAFF.

The V gene is TRBV5-1, the J gene TRBJ2-5; 14 nucleotides match TRBD2. This CDR3 comprises 17 residues. Trimming removed 3 bases from V and 3 bases from J; junction bases left unmatched: 7. Germline CDR1 reads SGHRS; CDR2 reads YFSETQ. This chain's CDR3 is CASSWGLAGAGEETQYF. CDR3 sequence (DNA): TGCGCCAGCAGCTGGGGACTAGCGGGGGCCGGGGAAGAGACCCAGTACTTC.

The rearrangement uses TRBV3-1 (or the pseudogene TRBV3-2) and TRBJ2-4; tentative D call: TRBD1 (7 bases). This CDR3 spans 12 amino acids. V lost 4 bases and J lost 8, with 9 bases in between. CDR1 is LGHDT and CDR2 is YNNKEL in the germline V gene (reference sequence). The CDR3 here is CASSPRGDIQYF. CDR3 in DNA: TGTGCCAGCAGCCCCAGGGGGGACATTCAGTACTTC.

This clone showed up just once. The CDR3, as DNA: TGTGCCAGCAGCCAAGATCCGCCAGCGTCAGATCAGCCCCAGCATTTT. Translation gives CASSQDPPASDQPQHF. V and J are TRBV3-1 (or the pseudogene TRBV3-2) and TRBJ1-5, with no clear D. This CDR3 contains 16 residues. The germline V and J ends were trimmed by 0 bases and 5 bases, with 14 bases remaining between them. Germline CDR1 and CDR2: LGHDT and YNNKEL (reference sequence).

The chain combines TRBV10-3 with TRBJ1-1, with a weak D call TRBD1 (6 bases). V dropped 11 bases and J dropped 3 bases, with 19 bases sitting between them. Germline CDR1 and CDR2: ENHRY and SYGVKD. This CDR3 region has 14 residues. The CDR3 here is CAAHGWGQDTEAFF. The CDR3, as DNA: TGTGCCGCCCACGGGTGGGGGCAGGACACTGAAGCTTTCTTT.

This chain links TRBV7-9 with TRBJ2-5; 8 positions agree with TRBD1. After removal of 5 bases from V and 1 base from J, the junction contained 6 bases not matched to a gene. The CDR3 contains 15 residues. The germline gives CDR1 SEHNR, CDR2 FQNEAQ (reference sequence). The DNA for the CDR3 is TGTGCCAGCAGCCGACGGACAGGGCTCCAAGAGACCCAGTACTTC. Encoded protein: CASSRRTGLQETQYF. The full variable domain, its missing parts supplied by reference TRBV7-9 and TRBJ2-5, is DTGVSQNPRHKITKRGQNVTFRCDPISEHNRLYWYRQTLGQGPEFLTYFQNEAQLEKSRLLSDRFSAERPKGSFSTLEIQRTEQGDSAMYLCASSRRTGLQETQYFGPGTRLLVL.

CDR3 sequence: CASSPQGTNTEAFF. CDR3 DNA sequence: TGTGCCAGCTCACCCCAGGGGACGAACACTGAAGCTTTCTTT. The chain recombines TRBV18 with TRBJ1-1, with TRBD1 as a possible D gene (6 bases). The V end lost 3 bases, the J end lost 1 base, and 9 bases lay between the germline ends. Germline V gene lookup returns CDR1 KGHSH and CDR2 LQKENI. This CDR3 contains 14 residues.